The entry below gives a single T cell receptor (beta chain) sequence along with its context. The clone's antigen remains unknown. Per-base quality was not reported, and no clone a single base away is much larger than it. This specimen comes from a study of blood T cell repertoires in COVID-19 (dated by TCRdb to 2018 to 2020). For the study in its entirety: Collaborator samples came from the United States, Italy and Spain and covered acute and convalescent phases of COVID-19. The prospective study material was composed of cDNA or gDNA derived from T cells, B-cell-depleted T cells, or PBMCs. Subjects who had been exposed to COVID-19, were actively infected with it, or had recovered from it provided the deeply sampled blood TCRbeta repertoires that made up the dataset. The repertoires were released in a freely available public database intended as a resource for research on the immune response to SARS-CoV-2. Samples were obtained from the ongoing ImmuneRACE study (first 160 participants) and from about 1,300 subjects provided by 6 global collaborators. The sample metadata nearly always contained a de-identified subject ID, COVID-19 status, age in years and sex. Where available, HLA class I and class II types were obtained from metadata supplied by the sample provider rather than from assay-based typing.

The germline V gene gives CDR1 as SGDLS and CDR2 as YYNGEE. A distance of 9 bases separates the germline ends of V and J, which lose 0 bases and 6 bases respectively. Including cysteine and phenylalanine, the CDR3 has 14 amino acids. The sequence is cut down to CDR3 DNA, 42 bases in frame from base 1. On the study overall, not on this receptor specifically: How much clinical and demographic metadata was included differed by source and by participant, and the metadata was provided uncurated.

Samples from volunteer blood donors who had recovered from COVID-19 were contributed by a second Seattle source. Collaborating institutions collected whole blood in K2EDTA tubes following their own protocols. For TCRbeta analysis, collaborator samples were shipped as frozen whole blood, as isolated PBMCs, or as DNA extracted from either sample type. TCRbeta CDR3 regions were amplified from genomic DNA by means of the immunoSEQ Assay, a bias-controlled multiplex PCR. In the original analysis: The number of nucleated cells in each sample was estimated from the amplification of reference gene primers within the assay. To quantify the absolute abundance of each unique TCRbeta CDR3 rearrangement, sequence reads were collapsed and filtered. Productive Simpson clonality was computed per sample as the square root of Simpson's diversity index over productive rearrangements. The table was pulled from immuneACCESS by TCRdb, which kept in-frame rearrangements only. Such tables lose some clones; where checked, under half of the loss comes from unresolved V genes, and the rest has no known cause. V and J calls and clone size come straight from that table; D and trimming were deduced from the DNA. The sample has some 350,000 clones on record, approximately 89% of them singletons. The ten largest account for approximately 3.5% of the sample.

The sequence was collected from a woman in her late teens or twenties who had recovered from COVID-19. This receptor chain uses TRBV9 and TRBJ2-2; 6 matching bases give a weak D call of TRBD1. Sequenced: peripheral blood. The DNA sequence is as follows: TGTGCCAGCAGCGTAGAGGGGGTCCCCGGGGAGCTGTTTTTT. This yields the protein CASSVEGVPGELFF.